This TCR beta chain is from a study of CD8 T cells in cerebrospinal fluid in Alzheimer's disease. The CDR3 consists of 11 residues. The germline V gene encodes CDR1 MNHEY and CDR2 SVGAGI. After re-calling the 10x single-cell sequencing reads, TCRdb lists one entry per CDR3 protein, DNA absent. In all, the sample yields over a thousand distinct CDR3 sequences. This clonotype shows up as medium-sized (0.01 to 0.1%) by frequency. All participants were free of acute infectious disease and in good physical condition. This sequence joins TRBV6-5 and TRBJ1-5. This receptor was identified in a human donor in good health. Sequenced sample: cerebrospinal fluid. The CDR3 sequence is CASSNQGSQHF.